Detailed here is one TCR beta chain. The source of the sample is a study of blood T cell repertoires in COVID-19. Study background: Collection of acute and convalescent COVID-19 samples took place in the United States, Italy and Spain. From T cells, B-cell-depleted T cells, or PBMCs came the material, which was cDNA or gDNA.

In the original analysis: The authors estimated nucleated cell counts from reference gene primer amplification. The table came from immunoSEQ multiplex PCR; TCRdb's copy has only in-frame clones and leaves some out. D and trimming come from the DNA, and the V and J calls and clone size come from that table. The sample consists of approximately 220,000 clones, around 85% of them appearing once. CDR1 SGHDN and CDR2 FVKESK come from the germline V gene. V gave up 4 bases and J gave up 2 bases; unmatched junction bases: 3. This CDR3 comprises 14 residues. The sequencing input was peripheral blood. The TCR sequence derives from a woman aged 45-60 years with acute or convalescent COVID-19. The chain recombines TRBV14 with TRBJ2-7; 9 bases agree with TRBD1. DNA of the CDR3: TGTGCCAGCAGCCCCAGACAGGGGGCCTACGAGCAGTACTTC. Its translation: CASSPRQGAYEQYF.